This T cell receptor beta chain was documented in a study of B cell selection in AIRE deficiency. The method was immunoSEQ multiplex PCR; TCRdb's version includes in-frame clones alone and lacks a portion of them. The sample has about 21,000 clones; 94% are singletons. Regulatory T cells were sorted as CD4+CD25hiCD127low/negative. General study findings and limits: About 30.6% of healthy-shared Treg sequences were found among patient Tconv cells. Shorter CDR3s marked shared Treg sequences, biased toward few non-templated insertions. Healthy donors alone shared under 35% of about 3,600 Treg sequences; patients alone approximately 9.3%.

This CDR3 is 15 amino acids long. CDR1 SGHTA and CDR2 FQGNSA come from the germline V gene. J lost 3 bases, V lost 1 base, and 3 bases had no gene match. For this clone: Its antigen remains unknown.

The J gene is TRBJ2-7, the V gene TRBV7-2, with 10 bases identical to TRBD1. The TCR was taken from a human donor with AIRE deficiency. Sequenced material: Tregs sorted from PBMCs. CDR3 loop: CASSLVGTGDYEQYF. CDR3 nucleotides: TGTGCCAGCAGCTTAGTCGGGACAGGGGACTACGAGCAGTACTTC.